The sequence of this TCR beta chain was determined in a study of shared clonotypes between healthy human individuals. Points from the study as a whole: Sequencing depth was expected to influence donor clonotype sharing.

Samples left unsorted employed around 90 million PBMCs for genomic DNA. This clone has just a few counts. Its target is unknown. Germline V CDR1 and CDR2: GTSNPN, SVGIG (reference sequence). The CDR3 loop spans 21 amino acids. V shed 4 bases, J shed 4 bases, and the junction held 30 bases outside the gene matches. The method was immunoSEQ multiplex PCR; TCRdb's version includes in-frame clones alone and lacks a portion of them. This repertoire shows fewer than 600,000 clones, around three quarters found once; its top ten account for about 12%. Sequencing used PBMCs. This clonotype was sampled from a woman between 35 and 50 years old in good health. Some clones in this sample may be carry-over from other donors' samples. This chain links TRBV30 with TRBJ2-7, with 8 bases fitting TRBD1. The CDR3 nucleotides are TGTGCCTGGACCGCACGGACAGGGTTGGGCTTTCTACCCGGACGTTATTACGAGCAGTACTTC. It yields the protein CAWTARTGLGFLPGRYYEQYF.